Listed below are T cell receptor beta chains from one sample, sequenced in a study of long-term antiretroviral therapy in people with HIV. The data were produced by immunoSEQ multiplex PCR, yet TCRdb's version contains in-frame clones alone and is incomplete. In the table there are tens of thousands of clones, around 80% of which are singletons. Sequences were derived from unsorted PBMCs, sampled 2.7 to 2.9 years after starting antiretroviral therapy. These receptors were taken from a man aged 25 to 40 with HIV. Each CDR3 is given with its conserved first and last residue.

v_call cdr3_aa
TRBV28 CASRRDREDEQYF
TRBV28 CASSDTSGGSDTQYF
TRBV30 CAWNPASVETQYF
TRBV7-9 CASSPTTGLNTEAFF
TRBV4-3 CASSPWRISNEKLFF
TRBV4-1 CASPHRQVSSQNEKLFF
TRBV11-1 CASSHPGTGVYEQYF
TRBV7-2 CASSLFGTFSNQPQHF
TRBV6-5 CASSTGSLNYGYTF
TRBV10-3 CAISESGQAGGYTF
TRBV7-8 CASSFGTAGNNQPQHF